The 21 T cell receptor beta chains below all came from one sample that was sequenced in a study of human T cells and chemical hapten exposure (TCRdb year 2021). Library preparation employed RACE. Reads for this sample came from a NextSeq 500. The public reads were reanalyzed by TCRdb: fastp trimming at Q25, MiXCR alignment, in-frame beta chains only. Each entry is one CDR3 protein sequence, shown with its most common DNA and genes. The sample data list about 120,000 distinct CDR3 sequences, and 13% of these were observed just once. The ten biggest clones cover around 2.7% of the sample. Per the publication, the time point label means: pre-sensitization, week 0. Taken with the paper, the label for treatment or condition translates to: therapeutic diphenylcyclopropenone sensitization with weekly scalp DPC. Material: whole blood, obtained in connection with sensitization to the hapten diphenylcyclopropenone (DPC). The receptors here all came from a woman between 18 and 29 years old with alopecia areata. Some clones in this sample may be carry-over from other donors' samples.

This clonotype was observed a few times. The chain recombines TRBV6-6 with TRBJ2-7; D uncertain. Trimming shortened V by 0 bases and J by 3 bases, and 12 bases separated the two germline ends. Germline values: CDR1 MNHNY, CDR2 SVGAGI (reference sequence). The CDR3 runs to 15 residues. The CDR3 nucleotides read TGTGCCAGCAGTTACTCGACGGGTCAGGACTACGAGCAGTACTTC. It codes for CASSYSTGQDYEQYF.

The rearrangement links TRBV28 to TRBJ1-1; no reliable D call. Per germline, CDR1 MDHEN and CDR2 SYDVKM. V was pared by 3 bases and J by 0 bases, with 2 bases between. The CDR3 is made up of 12 amino acids. CDR3 in DNA: TGTGCCAGCAGTTTCCTGAACACTGAAGCTTTCTTT. Amino acid sequence: CASSFLNTEAFF.

This clonotype was detected only a few times. The genes are TRBV7-9 and TRBJ2-7; 10 bases align to TRBD2. V gave up 5 bases and J gave up 3 bases; unmatched junction bases: 7. The germline V gene has CDR1 SEHNR and CDR2 FQNEAQ (reference sequence). The CDR3 consists of 15 residues. The CDR3 sequence: CASSADSGGSYEQYF. CDR3 nucleotide sequence: TGTGCCAGCAGCGCTGATAGCGGGGGGAGCTACGAGCAGTACTTC.

The chain combines TRBV7-9 with TRBJ2-1; 14 bases fit TRBD2. Germline V gene lookup returns CDR1 SEHNR and CDR2 FQNEAQ (reference sequence). The CDR3 is 16 residues long. The ends lost 6 bases at V and 4 bases at J; junction bases unmatched: 5. The CDR3 DNA sequence: TGTGCCAGCAGTTCACGGACTAGCGGGGGGTACAATGAGCAGTTCTTC. It codes for CASSSRTSGGYNEQFF.

This clonotype appeared a few times. This chain uses TRBV4-3 with TRBJ1-2; D unresolved. Trimming cost V 2 bases and J 4 bases, with 11 bases left between them. Germline assignment: CDR1 LGHNA and CDR2 YSLEER. The CDR3 has 14 residues. The CDR3 sequence is CASSQREVSYGYTF. The CDR3 region has the DNA TGCGCCAGCAGCCAACGCGAAGTTTCCTATGGCTACACCTTC.

V is TRBV18 and J is TRBJ2-1, with D possibly being TRBD1 or TRBD2 (5 bases each). The CDR3 runs 15 residues. Per germline, CDR1 KGHSH and CDR2 LQKENI. V lost 3 bases, J lost 6 bases, and 15 bases lay in between. The CDR3 loop is CASSPQSTGTNEQFF. The CDR3 region has the DNA TGTGCCAGCTCACCTCAAAGCACCGGGACCAATGAGCAGTTCTTC.

The chain recombines TRBV28 with TRBJ1-1; 9 positions match TRBD1. The CDR3 sequence is 15 residues long. Germline CDR1 reads MDHEN; CDR2 reads SYDVKM. V gave up 6 bases and J gave up 4 bases; unmatched junction bases: 9. For the CDR3, the DNA is TGTGCCAGCAGGGGCAATTCGGGACAGGGCACTGAAGCTTTCTTT. The encoded protein is CASRGNSGQGTEAFF.

This clonotype has just a few counts. This chain connects TRBV6-6 to TRBJ2-5; TRBD2 agrees at 14 bases. Germline V gene lookup returns CDR1 MNHNY and CDR2 SVGAGI (reference sequence). Unmatched junction bases numbered 8, after V lost 0 bases and J lost 2 bases. The CDR3 totals 19 residues. The CDR3: CASSYSGTSGGLKQETQYF. Written as DNA, the CDR3 is TGTGCCAGCAGTTACTCCGGGACTAGCGGGGGCCTCAAACAAGAGACCCAGTACTTC.

The rearrangement uses TRBV6-2 or TRBV6-3 and TRBJ2-1; D may correspond to TRBD1 or TRBD2 (5 bases each). V was cut by 6 bases and J by 1 base, with 13 bases left in between. The CDR3 is 15 residues long. Germline CDR1 reads MNHEY; CDR2 reads SVGEGT. For the CDR3, the DNA is TGTGCCAGCAGAAACCCCGGGACGTCCTACAATGAGCAGTTCTTC. This sequence encodes CASRNPGTSYNEQFF.

This clonotype was observed many times. This CDR3 reads CASSPHEGFPYEQYF. The DNA for the CDR3 is TGTGCCAGCAGCCCACACGAAGGGTTTCCCTACGAGCAGTACTTC. The chain uses TRBV9 and TRBJ2-7; no firm D call. The CDR3 consists of 15 residues. Germline CDR1 is SGDLS and CDR2 is YYNGEE. The V and J ends lost 4 bases and 2 bases respectively, with 16 bases between them. The whole variable domain, filled in from reference TRBV9 and TRBJ2-7, reads DSGVTQTPKHLITATGQRVTLRCSPRSGDLSVYWYQQSLDQGLQFLIQYYNGEERAKGNILERFSAQQFPDLHSELNLSSLELGDSALYFCASSPHEGFPYEQYFGPGTRLTVT.

The genes are TRBV5-1 and TRBJ2-5, with a weak D call TRBD1 (5 bases). V was pared by 2 bases and J by 2 bases, with 7 bases between. Germline V CDR1 and CDR2: SGHRS, YFSETQ. The CDR3 is 13 amino acids. The CDR3 nucleotides read TGCGCCAGCAGCTTCTCAGGGCAAGAGACCCAGTACTTC. Translation: CASSFSGQETQYF.

This clonotype showed up just once. The V and J genes are TRBV3-1 and TRBJ2-6, with D possibly TRBD2 on 5 matching bases. The V gene lost 4 bases and the J gene lost 0 bases, with 13 bases spanning the gap. Germline CDR1 LGHDT, CDR2 YNNKEL (reference sequence). The CDR3 loop spans 17 amino acids. The CDR3 DNA is TGTGCCAGCAGCCGCAGACCTACTAGCTCTGGGGCCAACGTCCTGACTTTC. This translates into CASSRRPTSSGANVLTF.

J is TRBJ1-4 and V is TRBV7-2; D is uncertain. Germline lookup yields CDR1 SGHTA and CDR2 FQGNSA. The CDR3 runs 13 residues. With 5 bases removed from V and 4 bases from J, the gap between germline ends came to 8 bases. The CDR3: CASSEYLNEKLFF. CDR3 DNA sequence: TGTGCCAGCAGCGAATATCTTAATGAAAAACTGTTTTTT. Drawing the rest from reference TRBV7-2 and TRBJ1-4, the complete variable domain is GAGVSQSPSNKVTEKGKDVELRCDPISGHTALYWYRQSLGQGLEFLIYFQGNSAPDKSGLPSDRFSAERTGGSVSTLTIQRTQQEDSAVYLCASSEYLNEKLFFGSGTQLSVL.

This chain connects TRBV20-1 to TRBJ1-2, with a weak D call TRBD1 (5 bases). The CDR3 totals 12 residues. Germline values: CDR1 DFQATT, CDR2 SNEGSKA (reference sequence). Between the trimmed V and J ends, which lost 3 bases and 7 bases, there was a span of 12 bases. For the CDR3, the DNA is TGCAGTGCTAGTATGGACAAGGGTGGCTACACCTTC. Amino acid sequence: CSASMDKGGYTF.

This clonotype was detected ten times or more. The chain carries TRBV6-2 or TRBV6-3 and TRBJ1-1; TRBD1 might be the D (5 bases). The V and J ends lost 1 base and 1 base respectively, with 10 bases between them. In germline, CDR1 is MNHEY, CDR2 SVGEGT. CDR3 size: 15 residues. The CDR3 DNA reads as TGTGCCAGCAGTTACTGGGGACGGCGGAACACTGAAGCTTTCTTT. It encodes CASSYWGRRNTEAFF.

The chain links TRBV27 to TRBJ2-7, with D unresolved. CDR1 is MNHEY, CDR2 SMNVEV, per germline (reference sequence). The ends were cut back, 5 bases at V and 6 bases at J, with 14 bases in the middle. The CDR3 length is 13 residues. This chain's CDR3 is CASSPPLRVEQYF. CDR3 nucleotide sequence: TGTGCCAGCAGTCCGCCCCTTCGGGTCGAGCAGTACTTC.

This clonotype was counted at least ten times. The rearrangement uses TRBV7-8 and TRBJ1-5; D not resolved. This CDR3 has 19 residues. CDR1 and CDR2 from the germline V gene are SGHVS and FQNEAQ. V lost 0 bases, J lost 0 bases, and 18 bases lay in between. CDR3 in DNA: TGTGCCAGCAGCTTAGCGCTTGGGATCATGGAGCCTAGCAATCAGCCCCAGCATTTT. It yields the protein CASSLALGIMEPSNQPQHF.

There are many counts of this clonotype. Compared with germline, one end of the junction differs, possibly owing to a read error. Written as DNA, the CDR3 is TGTCCCAGCAGCTACGGGGGCCGCGGGAATGAGCAGTTCTTC. It is translated as CPSSYGGRGNEQFF. V usage is TRBV7-8 and J usage is TRBJ2-1; either TRBD1 or TRBD2 may fit D (6 bases each). Germline CDR1 SGHVS, CDR2 FQNEAQ. This CDR3 has 14 residues.

This clonotype has ten or more counts. This chain connects TRBV29-1 to TRBJ2-1; D unclear. V was trimmed by 0 bases and J by 7 bases, leaving 4 bases between them. Germline lookup yields CDR1 SQVTM and CDR2 ANQGSEA. The CDR3 extends over 11 amino acids. The CDR3 nucleotides are TGCAGCGTTGAAGAAGTGAATGAGCAGTTCTTC. Translating it yields CSVEEVNEQFF.

This clonotype was observed many times. The chain has TRBV25-1 and TRBJ1-2; D unclear. CDR1 is MGHDK, CDR2 SYGVNS, per germline. The CDR3 length is 14 residues. V was shortened by 4 bases and J by 5 bases, with 14 bases between the two germline ends. DNA for the CDR3: TGTGCCAGCAGTGCTCCGGACGGATTGTATGGCTACACCTTC. Residues: CASSAPDGLYGYTF.

The sample holds a few counts of this clonotype. The chain combines TRBV28 with TRBJ2-3, with D possibly TRBD1 on 5 matching bases. The CDR3 contains 15 residues. Germline V gene data show CDR1 as MDHEN and CDR2 as SYDVKM. V lost 3 bases to trimming and J lost 0 bases, with 10 bases between them. The DNA of the CDR3 is TGTGCCAGCAGTTTTCAGGGAAAAAGCACAGATACGCAGTATTTT. Its protein product is CASSFQGKSTDTQYF.